This TCR beta chain was identified during a study of blood T cell repertoires in COVID-19 (TCRdb year 2020). For the study in its entirety: Samples from collaborators originated in the United States, Italy and Spain and spanned both the acute and convalescent phases of COVID-19. Where available, HLA class I and class II types were taken from metadata supplied by the sample provider and were not determined by assay-based typing. A freely available public database, intended as a resource for researchers studying the immune response to SARS-CoV-2, is where the repertoires were released. The material from the prospective study consisted of cDNA or gDNA derived from T cells, B-cell-depleted T cells, or PBMCs. The dataset comprised deeply sampled blood TCRbeta repertoires from subjects exposed to, actively infected with, or recovered from COVID-19. Sample metadata almost always included a de-identified subject ID, COVID-19 status, age in years and sex. The samples were drawn from two sources: the first 160 participants of the ongoing ImmuneRACE study, and 950 to 1,500 subjects contributed by 6 global collaborators. Findings and caveats that apply to the study as a whole: Clinical and demographic metadata were provided uncurated, with the amount varying by source and participant.

Note on this clone: Its target antigen remains unknown. Base qualities were left out, and no much larger clone turns up one base away.

CDR1 and CDR2, per the germline V gene, are MDHEN and SYDVKM. V lost 3 bases and J lost 3 bases; the stretch between them is 21 bases long. Taken from cysteine to phenylalanine, the CDR3 has 19 residues. The retained sequence is limited to the CDR3, 57 bases, with the frame set at the first base. Participants in the prospective study were aged roughly 18 to 90 years, lived in about two dozen United States geographic areas, and enrolled through a virtual design. In the prospective study, cohorts were assigned on the basis of participant-reported clinical history obtained from a screening survey and a study questionnaire. ImmuneRACE Cohort 3 recovered participants were defined by two consecutive negative NP/OP PCR tests, healthcare professional clearance, or symptom resolution. Each participant in the prospective study had whole blood, serum and a nasopharyngeal or oropharyngeal swab collected by mobile phlebotomists. Over a 2-month period, participants in the prospective study had the option of providing additional blood draws and questionnaires. Before DNA extraction, blood samples from the prospective study were shipped at room temperature or frozen.

TCRbeta CDR3 regions were amplified from genomic DNA using the immunoSEQ Assay, a bias-controlled multiplex PCR. Processing in the source paper ran as follows. The number of nucleated cells in each sample was estimated by amplification of reference gene primers within the assay. To quantify the absolute abundance of each unique TCRbeta CDR3 rearrangement, sequence reads were collapsed and filtered. For each sample, productive Simpson clonality was calculated as the square root of Simpson's diversity index over productive rearrangements. The table comes from immuneACCESS by way of TCRdb, which keeps in-frame sequences with V and J called. Part of the clones is missing from these tables; in studies checked, under half for an unresolved V gene and the rest for unknown reasons. For V, J and clone size, that table is used; D and trimming come from the DNA. This sample is represented by 350,000 to 400,000 clones; 85% to 90% of them were singletons. Of the sample, 1.5% to 2% is held by the ten largest clones.

This clonotype was obtained from a young woman who had recovered from COVID-19. The sample consisted of PBMCs or T cells enriched from blood (not recorded which). The chain uses TRBV28 and TRBJ1-6, with no confidently assigned D gene. The CDR3 protein: CASSFVAERPISYNSPLHF. The nucleotide sequence is given as TGTGCCAGCAGTTTCGTCGCAGAGAGGCCAATCAGCTATAATTCACCCCTCCACTTT.